Following are 14 T cell receptor beta chains from one sample sequenced in a study of T cell repertoires and HLA-DP antigens. These receptors have no known antigen. The table came from immunoSEQ multiplex PCR; TCRdb's copy has only in-frame clones and leaves some out. The sample carries 65,000 to 90,000 clones, around four fifths recorded once. Sequences were obtained from CD4+ T cells from PBMCs. These TCRs come from a man in his fifties or sixties in good health and CMV-seronegative.

The rearrangement joins TRBV27 to TRBJ2-1; 8 bases map to TRBD1. The V gene end was trimmed by 5 bases and the J gene end by 9 bases; junction bases not matched to a gene: 9. CDR3 size: 14 residues. CDR1 is MNHEY, CDR2 SMNVEV, per germline (reference sequence). The CDR3 reads CASSPLATGAEQFF. The DNA of the CDR3 is TGTGCCAGCAGTCCTCTCGCGACAGGGGCTGAGCAGTTCTTC.

The rearrangement uses TRBV19 and TRBJ1-1; D is undetermined. The CDR3 totals 14 residues. Looked up from germline, CDR1 is LNHDA and CDR2 is SQIVND (reference sequence). V gave up 4 bases and J gave up 3 bases, with 12 bases separating them. The CDR3 region has the DNA TGTGCCAGTAGTAATCAAGGTCTGGACACTGAAGCTTTCTTT. Its translation is CASSNQGLDTEAFF.

This clone is medium-sized by share. The V gene is TRBV27, the J gene TRBJ2-3; 10 positions agree with TRBD2. Germline V gives CDR1 MNHEY, CDR2 SMNVEV (reference sequence). With V trimmed by 2 bases and J by 5 bases, 7 bases remained unmatched. The CDR3 runs to 16 residues. DNA for the CDR3: TGTGCCAGCAGTTTACTGGCTAGCGGGAGTGGAGATACGCAGTATTTT. It encodes CASSLLASGSGDTQYF.

The V and J genes are TRBV5-4 and TRBJ2-6; D unclear. CDR1 SGHNT and CDR2 YYREEE come from the germline V gene (reference sequence). CDR3 length equals 15 residues. Trimming left V 1 base short and J 0 bases short, with 5 bases between. The CDR3 DNA sequence: TGTGCCAGCAGCTTGTTCTCCTCTGGGGCCAACGTCCTGACTTTC. It is translated as CASSLFSSGANVLTF.

A single count supports this clone. The chain joins TRBV9 to TRBJ2-1, with 11 bases identical to TRBD2. V lost 4 bases and J lost 2; bases outside the gene matches: 8. The CDR3 is 17 residues long. CDR1 is SGDLS, CDR2 YYNGEE, per germline. The DNA of the CDR3 is TGTGCCAGCAGCAAGGGACTAGCGGACACCACCTACAATGAGCAGTTCTTC. Protein: CASSKGLADTTYNEQFF.

This chain connects TRBV9 to TRBJ1-1; the match to TRBD1 covers 10 bases. Germline V gene sequence: CDR1 SGDLS, CDR2 YYNGEE. V shed 6 bases, J shed 4 bases, and the junction held 3 bases outside the gene matches. The CDR3 is 13 residues long. As DNA, the CDR3 is TGTGCCAGCACCCGGGACAGGGGCACTGAAGCTTTCTTT. Protein: CASTRDRGTEAFF.

V gene TRBV7-9 combines with J gene TRBJ2-1; TRBD2 matches at 8 bases. Per germline, CDR1 SEHNR and CDR2 FQNEAQ (reference sequence). V was clipped by 0 bases and J by 4 bases; unmatched bases: 2. There are 15 residues in the CDR3. The DNA for the CDR3 is TGTGCCAGCAGCTTAGCTAGCGGGGATTACAATGAGCAGTTCTTC. This encodes CASSLASGDYNEQFF.

J is TRBJ1-4 and V is TRBV7-2; D is undetermined. Trimming removed 5 bases at V and 3 bases at J, with 10 bases between. This CDR3 comprises 14 residues. CDR1 SGHTA and CDR2 FQGNSA come from the germline V gene. The CDR3, as DNA: TGTGCCAGCAGCCCAGCGGGATCTAATGAAAAACTGTTTTTT. Translated: CASSPAGSNEKLFF. Full variable domain (rest looked up from reference TRBV7-2 and TRBJ1-4): GAGVSQSPSNKVTEKGKDVELRCDPISGHTALYWYRQSLGQGLEFLIYFQGNSAPDKSGLPSDRFSAERTGGSVSTLTIQRTQQEDSAVYLCASSPAGSNEKLFFGSGTQLSVL.

Turning to this clone: The junction and the germline gene differ at one end; a read error may be behind it. The rearrangement uses TRBV4-3 and TRBJ2-1; perhaps TRBD2 as D (5 bases). Germline values: CDR1 LGHNA, CDR2 YSLEER. This CDR3 comprises 13 residues. The CDR3 region has the DNA TGCGCCAGCAGCCAAGATGACTACTATGAGCAGTTCTTC. The encoded protein is CASSQDDYYEQFF.

V and J are TRBV7-9 and TRBJ1-5, with D possibly being TRBD1 (6 bases). Germline V gene data show CDR1 as SEHNR and CDR2 as FQNEAQ (reference sequence). The CDR3 runs to 15 residues. Between the trimmed V and J ends, which lost 2 bases and 3 bases, there was a span of 11 bases. As DNA, the CDR3 is TGTGCCAGCAGCTTACACGGACAGCCCAATCAGCCCCAGCATTTT. Amino acids: CASSLHGQPNQPQHF.

This chain links TRBV6-1 with TRBJ1-4; D not certain. Trimming removed 4 bases at V and 6 bases at J, with 9 bases between. Germline CDR1 reads MNHNS; CDR2 reads SASEGT. The CDR3 spans 13 residues. CDR3 protein: CASSGQIDEKLFF. The CDR3 bases are TGTGCCAGCAGTGGGCAGATTGATGAAAAACTGTTTTTT.

The rearrangement uses TRBV2 and TRBJ1-5; D gene ambiguous. The V end was cut by 0 bases, the J end by 6 bases, with 9 bases between. Per the germline V gene, CDR1 is SNHLY and CDR2 is FYNNEI. The CDR3 contains 14 residues. The CDR3 sequence is CASSEALRGQPQHF. The CDR3 DNA is TGTGCCAGCAGTGAAGCGCTCCGGGGTCAGCCCCAGCATTTT.

This sequence joins TRBV5-6 and TRBJ2-7; TRBD2 might be the D (6 bases). This CDR3 comprises 16 residues. Germline CDR1 and CDR2: SGHDT and YYEEEE. V lost 6 bases, J lost 0 bases, and 19 bases lay in between. The CDR3 DNA reads TGTGCCAGCAATATTGGGTCGGGGGTTCGCTCCTACGAGCAGTACTTC. As protein: CASNIGSGVRSYEQYF.

The gene calls are TRBV19 and TRBJ1-6; D perhaps matches TRBD1 (5 bases). This CDR3 has 15 amino acids. The germline V gene encodes CDR1 LNHDA and CDR2 SQIVND (reference sequence). V shed 4 bases and J shed 10 bases, with 17 bases lying between them. This chain's CDR3 is CASSSTGTWPSPLHF. The CDR3 DNA sequence: TGTGCCAGTAGTAGTACCGGGACTTGGCCATCACCCCTCCACTTT.